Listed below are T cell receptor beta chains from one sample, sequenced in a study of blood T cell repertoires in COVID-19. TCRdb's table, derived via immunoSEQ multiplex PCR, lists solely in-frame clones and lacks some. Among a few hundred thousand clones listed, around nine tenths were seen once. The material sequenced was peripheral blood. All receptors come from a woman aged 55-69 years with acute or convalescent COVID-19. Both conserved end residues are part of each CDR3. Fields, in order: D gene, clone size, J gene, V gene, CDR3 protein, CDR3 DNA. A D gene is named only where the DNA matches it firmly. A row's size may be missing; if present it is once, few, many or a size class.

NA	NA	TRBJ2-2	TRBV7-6	CASSSSNTGELFF	TGTGCCAGCAGCTCATCGAACACCGGGGAGCTGTTTTTT
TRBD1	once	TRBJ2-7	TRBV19	CASSPGQGEQYF	TGTGCCAGTAGTCCCGGACAGGGCGAGCAGTACTTC
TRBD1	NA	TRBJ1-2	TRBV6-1	CASSETGDYGYTF	TGTGCCAGCAGTGAAACAGGGGACTATGGCTACACCTTC
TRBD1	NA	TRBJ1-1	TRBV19	CASSRQGVNTEAFF	TGTGCCAGTAGCCGACAGGGTGTGAACACTGAAGCTTTCTTT
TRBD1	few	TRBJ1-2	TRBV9	CASSARDRDNYGYTF	TGTGCCAGCAGCGCCCGGGACAGGGATAACTATGGCTACACCTTC
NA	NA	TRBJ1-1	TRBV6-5	CASRQGRDMNTEAFF	TGTGCCAGCAGACAGGGAAGGGACATGAACACTGAAGCTTTCTTT
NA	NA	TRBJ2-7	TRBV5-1	CASSLGPGREAGEQYF	TGCGCCAGCAGCTTGGGGCCAGGCAGGGAAGCGGGCGAGCAGTACTTC
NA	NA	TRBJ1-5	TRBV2	CASRPRGYSNQPQHF	TGTGCCAGCAGGCCCCGGGGGTATAGCAATCAGCCCCAGCATTTT
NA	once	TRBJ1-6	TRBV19	CASSTGQLTPLHF	TGTGCCAGTAGTACAGGACAGTTAACACCCCTCCACTTT
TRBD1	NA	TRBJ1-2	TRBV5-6	CASSPDRGNYGYTF	TGTGCCAGCAGCCCAGACAGGGGTAACTATGGCTACACCTTC
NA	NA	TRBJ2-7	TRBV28	CASSFFRGDYEQYF	TGTGCCAGCAGTTTTTTCAGGGGAGACTACGAGCAGTACTTC
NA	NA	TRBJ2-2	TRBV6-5	CASSLRRGTGELFF	TGTGCCAGCAGTCTTCGGAGGGGCACCGGGGAGCTGTTTTTT
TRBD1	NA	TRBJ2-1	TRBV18	CASSPALGTVYYEQFF	TGTGCCAGCTCACCGGCTTTGGGGACAGTATACTATGAGCAGTTCTTC
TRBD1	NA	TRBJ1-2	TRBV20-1	CSNIRGSGYTF	TGCAGCAATATCAGGGGGAGCGGCTACACCTTC
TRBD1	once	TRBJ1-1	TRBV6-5	CASSWAGGSVNTEAFF	TGTGCCAGCAGTTGGGCAGGGGGCTCAGTGAACACTGAAGCTTTCTTT
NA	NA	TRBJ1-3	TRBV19	CASSLNPAGSFYTIYF	TGTGCCAGTAGCCTTAATCCCGCGGGGAGTTTCTACACCATATATTTT
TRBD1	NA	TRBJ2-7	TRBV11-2	CASSLVGQGYEQYF	TGTGCCAGCAGCTTAGTCGGACAGGGCTACGAGCAGTACTTC
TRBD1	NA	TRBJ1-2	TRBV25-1	CASSQTGGRGRGYTF	TGTGCCAGCAGCCAAACAGGGGGCAGAGGAAGGGGCTACACCTTC
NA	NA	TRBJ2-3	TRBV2	CASSEGRSTDTQYF	TGTGCCAGCAGTGAAGGCAGAAGCACAGATACGCAGTATTTT
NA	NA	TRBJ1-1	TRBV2	CASSGNGLGDEAFF	TGTGCCAGCAGTGGGAACGGTCTAGGGGATGAAGCTTTCTTT
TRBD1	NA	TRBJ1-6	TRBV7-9	CASSPGQGRNSPLHF	TGTGCCAGCAGCCCGGGACAGGGGAGAAATTCACCCCTCCACTTT
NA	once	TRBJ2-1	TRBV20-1	CSASTGLSYNEQFF	TGCAGTGCTAGTACGGGGTTATCCTACAATGAGCAGTTCTTC
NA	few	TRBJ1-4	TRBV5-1	CASSFRTRGTNEKLFF	TGCGCCAGCAGCTTCCGCACCCGGGGTACTAATGAAAAACTGTTTTTT
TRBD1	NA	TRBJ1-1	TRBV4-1	CASSQGKGARTEAFF	TGCGCCAGCAGCCAAGGGAAGGGGGCGCGAACTGAAGCTTTCTTT
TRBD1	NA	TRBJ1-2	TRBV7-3	CASSARDRDGYTF	TGTGCCAGCAGCGCCCGGGACAGGGATGGCTACACCTTC
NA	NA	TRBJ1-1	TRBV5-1	CASSLTGVNTEAFF	TGCGCCAGCAGTCTGACGGGAGTGAACACTGAAGCTTTCTTT
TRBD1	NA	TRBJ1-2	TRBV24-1	CATSEPTAPGTARYGYTF	TGTGCCACCAGTGAACCTACCGCACCCGGGACAGCTCGCTATGGCTACACCTTC
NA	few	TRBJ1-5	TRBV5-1	CASKEGTNNQPQHF	TGCGCCAGCAAGGAGGGGACCAACAATCAGCCCCAGCATTTT
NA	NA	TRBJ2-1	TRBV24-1	CATSERTRSEQFF	TGTGCCACCAGTGAGAGGACACGGTCGGAGCAGTTCTTC
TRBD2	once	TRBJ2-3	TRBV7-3	CASSLGHYSGSTDTQYF	TGTGCCAGCAGCTTAGGCCACTATAGCGGGAGCACAGATACGCAGTATTTT
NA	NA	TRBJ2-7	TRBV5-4	CASSSTYEQYF	TGTGCCAGCAGCTCCACCTACGAGCAGTACTTC
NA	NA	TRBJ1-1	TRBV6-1	CASSDRGQWSTEAFF	TGTGCCAGCAGTGACAGGGGCCAGTGGAGCACTGAAGCTTTCTTT
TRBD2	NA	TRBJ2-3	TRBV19	CASSMRSGTSGGQITDTQYF	TGTGCCAGTAGTATGAGGTCGGGGACTAGCGGGGGTCAGATAACAGATACGCAGTATTTT
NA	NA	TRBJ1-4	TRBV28	CASREQTSGKLFF	TGTGCCAGCAGAGAGCAAACTTCAGGGAAACTGTTTTTT
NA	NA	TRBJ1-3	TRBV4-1	CASSRDGQRSGNTIYF	TGCGCCAGCAGCCGGGACGGACAGCGCTCTGGAAACACCATATATTTT
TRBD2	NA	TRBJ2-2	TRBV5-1	CASSPRLAGITGELFF	TGCGCCAGCAGCCCCCGACTAGCGGGAATCACCGGGGAGCTGTTTTTT
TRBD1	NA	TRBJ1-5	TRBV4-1	CASSQERTGGQPQHF	TGCGCCAGCAGCCAAGAACGGACAGGGGGTCAGCCCCAGCATTTT
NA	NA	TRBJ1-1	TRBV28	CASCIQVNTEAFF	TGTGCCAGCTGTATTCAGGTGAACACTGAAGCTTTCTTT
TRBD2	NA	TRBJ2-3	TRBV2	CASIGLAGEGDTQYF	TGTGCCAGCATTGGACTAGCGGGTGAGGGAGATACGCAGTATTTT
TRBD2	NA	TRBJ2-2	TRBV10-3	CAIGSSGDTGELFF	TGTGCCATCGGGTCTAGCGGGGACACCGGGGAGCTGTTTTTT
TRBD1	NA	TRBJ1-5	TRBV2	CASRRGQVNNQPQHF	TGTGCCAGCAGGAGGGGACAGGTAAACAATCAGCCCCAGCATTTT
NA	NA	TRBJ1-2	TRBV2	CASTRTVSYGYTF	TGTGCCAGCACCAGGACAGTGAGCTATGGCTACACCTTC
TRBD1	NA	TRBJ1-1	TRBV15	CATSTSRGRTEAFF	TGTGCCACCAGCACCTCCAGGGGGCGGACTGAAGCTTTCTTT
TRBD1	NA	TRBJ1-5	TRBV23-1	CASSQSNRGRLPQHF	TGCGCCAGCAGTCAATCGAACAGGGGGCGCCTGCCCCAGCATTTT
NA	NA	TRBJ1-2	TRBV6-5	CASSSIQGTGYTF	TGTGCCAGCAGTTCGATACAGGGAACTGGCTACACCTTC
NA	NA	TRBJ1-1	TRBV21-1	CASSKASRGFMNTEAFF	TGTGCCAGCAGCAAAGCATCAAGGGGGTTCATGAACACTGAAGCTTTCTTT
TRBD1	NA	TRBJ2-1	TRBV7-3	CASSRSPRDRVGSNEQFF	TGTGCCAGCAGCCGATCCCCCCGGGACAGGGTGGGTAGCAATGAGCAGTTCTTC
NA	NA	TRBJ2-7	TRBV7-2	CASSPRSSFSYEQYF	TGTGCCAGCAGCCCCCGGAGCAGTTTTTCCTACGAGCAGTACTTC
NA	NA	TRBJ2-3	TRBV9	CASSERQRTDTQYF	TGTGCCAGCAGCGAACGACAACGCACAGATACGCAGTATTTT
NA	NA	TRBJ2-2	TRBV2	CASSENRVTGELFF	TGTGCCAGCAGTGAAAACAGGGTCACCGGGGAGCTGTTTTTT
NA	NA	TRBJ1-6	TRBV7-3	CASSLRGGNSPLHF	TGTGCCAGCAGCTTAAGGGGGGGTAATTCACCCCTCCACTTT
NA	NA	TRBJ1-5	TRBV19	CASSIHSTTHQPQHF	TGTGCCAGTAGTATACATTCAACCACTCATCAGCCCCAGCATTTT
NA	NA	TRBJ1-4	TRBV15	CATSRGGVANEKLFF	TGTGCCACCTCACGGGGAGGTGTAGCTAATGAAAAACTGTTTTTT
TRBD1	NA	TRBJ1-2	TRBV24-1	CATSAGDSPVGYTF	TGTGCCACCAGTGCCGGGGACAGCCCGGTTGGCTACACCTTC